The present TCR beta chain was sequenced within a study of blood T cell repertoires in COVID-19. Study summary: The cDNA or gDNA used as material had been derived from T cells, B-cell-depleted T cells, or PBMCs.

Germline loops: CDR1 SGHTA, CDR2 FQGNSA. With 8 bases clipped from V and 2 bases from J, the junction kept 8 bases outside the gene matches. The CDR3 has 15 amino acids. Assay: immunoSEQ multiplex PCR; the TCRdb copy retains only in-frame clones and omits some. The sample consists of roughly 80,000 clones, around four fifths of them appearing once. Sequencing was carried out using peripheral blood. The genes are TRBV7-2 and TRBJ2-7, with TRBD2 identical over 11 bases. The receptor comes from a human donor in a cohort sampled during active COVID-19. In DNA form, the CDR3 reads TGTGCCAGCGCCATAGGGACTAGCGGACCCTACGAGCAGTACTTC. As protein: CASAIGTSGPYEQYF.